The rows below give T cell receptor beta chains drawn from one sample of a study of CD8+ T cells in alopecia areata. Generated by immunoSEQ multiplex PCR, the TCRdb table keeps only in-frame clones and is missing some. Of tens of thousands of clones in the sample, 29% were seen once. This sample comprised CD8+ T cells sorted from blood, obtained at week 4, from a patient treated with tofacitinib. Receptors originate from a human donor with alopecia areata. Both conserved end residues are part of each CDR3. D genes are given only for firm matches. The size of a clone is reported for some rows only, either as once, few or many, or as a class for expanded clones.

>TRBJ2-5|few|TRBV7-2|NA
TGTGCCAGCAGCCCCGCGTACCAAGAGACCCAGTACTTC
CASSPAYQETQYF
>TRBJ1-1|few|TRBV29-1|NA
TGCAGCGTTGATTGGTACACTGAAGCTTTCTTT
CSVDWYTEAFF
>TRBJ2-7|NA|TRBV18|TRBD2
TGTGCCAGCTCACCAGCTAGCGGGAGTAAACACGAGCAGTACTTC
CASSPASGSKHEQYF
>TRBJ1-4|NA|TRBV25-1|NA
TGTGCCAGCAGTGAAGGGATGACGGCAACTAATGAAAAACTGTTTTTT
CASSEGMTATNEKLFF
>TRBJ1-2|NA|TRBV2|TRBD1
TGTGCCAGCAGTGAAGCGAGGACAGGGAATGGCTACACCTTC
CASSEARTGNGYTF
>TRBJ1-1|NA|TRBV29-1|NA
TGCAGCGTTGATACAGGCGGGGACACTGAAGCTTTCTTT
CSVDTGGDTEAFF
>TRBJ2-1|few|TRBV29-1|NA
TGCAGCGCCCTAGATTTGAATGAGCAGTTCTTC
CSALDLNEQFF
>TRBJ2-5|few|TRBV10-3|TRBD1
TGTGCCATCAGTGGACCGGGACAGGAGAAAGAGACCCAGTACTTC
CAISGPGQEKETQYF
>TRBJ2-7|NA|TRBV7-6|NA
TGTGCCAGCAGCGCTAAGCCGGGGCCTCAAATCGAGCAGTACTTC
CASSAKPGPQIEQYF
>TRBJ2-1|few|TRBV19|NA
TGTGCCAGTAGTAAAGTGATGGGCTCCCAGCGGAATGAGCAGTTCTTC
CASSKVMGSQRNEQFF
>TRBJ1-2|NA|TRBV6-6|NA
TGTGCCAGCAAGGATAGAGGGGCCTCGTATGGCTACACCTTC
CASKDRGASYGYTF
>TRBJ2-2|NA|TRBV29-1|NA
TGCAGCGTTGAAAGTCCCTCTCGGGAGCTGTTTTTT
CSVESPSRELFF
>TRBJ1-4|NA|TRBV30|NA
TGTGCCTGGAGTGTTGGAGGGGGTGGAAAACTGTTTTTT
CAWSVGGGGKLFF
>TRBJ2-3|few|TRBV5-1|NA
TGCGCCAGCACAACACTAGGGACCTACGCAGATACGCAGTATTTT
CASTTLGTYADTQYF
>TRBJ2-7|few|TRBV29-1|NA
TGCAGCGTTGATATCAGATCCAAGGAGCAGTACTTC
CSVDIRSKEQYF
>TRBJ1-5|few|TRBV30|TRBD1
TGTGCCTGGGGACAGGGGGCTAATCAGCCCCAGCATTTT
CAWGQGANQPQHF
>TRBJ2-1|NA|TRBV29-1|TRBD2
TGCAGCCTTGACCTAGCGGGAGGCCCATACAATGAGCAGTTCTTC
CSLDLAGGPYNEQFF
>TRBJ1-2|NA|TRBV27|TRBD1
TGTGCCAGCAGTCAATATTGGGACAGCGACTGGGGTGGCTACACCTTC
CASSQYWDSDWGGYTF
>TRBJ2-5|NA|TRBV27|NA
TGTGCCAGCAGTTTAATGGGGTGGCCAGAGACCCAGTACTTC
CASSLMGWPETQYF
>TRBJ2-4|NA|TRBV6-5|NA
TGTGCCAGCAACCACGGGGCCGAAAACATTCAGTACTTC
CASNHGAENIQYF
>TRBJ2-3|NA|TRBV27|TRBD1
TGTGCCAGCAGCCCACTCCGGGACAGGGGGGGAACAGATACGCAGTATTTT
CASSPLRDRGGTDTQYF
>TRBJ2-5|NA|TRBV11-2|NA
TGTGCCAGCAGCCCCGGGGCCGGGGGCCCGCGGGAGACCCAGTACTTC
CASSPGAGGPRETQYF
>TRBJ1-1|NA|TRBV7-9|NA
TGTGCCAGCGGCACTGAAGCTTTCTTT
CASGTEAFF
>TRBJ2-1|NA|TRBV7-9|NA
TGTGCCAGCAGCCCCGTACGAGTCCCGGGAGCACCCTACAATGAGCAGTTCTTC
CASSPVRVPGAPYNEQFF
>TRBJ2-1|NA|TRBV29-1|TRBD2
TGCAGCGTTGAGGGGCGGGAGGGCGGCGCTGAGCAGTTCTTC
CSVEGREGGAEQFF
>TRBJ2-5|many|TRBV6-6|NA
TGTGCCAGCAGTTACAGTTGGTTGGAGACCCAGTACTTC
CASSYSWLETQYF
>TRBJ2-3|NA|TRBV29-1|NA
TGCAGCGTTACGAGTGGATATACGCAGTATTTT
CSVTSGYTQYF
>TRBJ2-4|NA|TRBV29-1|NA
TGCAGCGCCGGCCAGGGGCTCCATACCAAAAACATTCAGTACTTC
CSAGQGLHTKNIQYF
>TRBJ2-7|few|TRBV4-1|NA
TGCGCCAGCAGCCAAGATAGGCAGCCACACTACTACGAGCAGTACTTC
CASSQDRQPHYYEQYF
>TRBJ2-5|NA|TRBV11-2|TRBD2
TGTGCCAGCAGCTCAGGCGGGACTAGCGAGGAAGAGACCCAGTACTTC
CASSSGGTSEEETQYF
>TRBJ2-5|NA|TRBV25-1|NA
TGTGCCAGCAGTGAAATGTCTCGGGGCGGAGAGACCCAGTACTTC
CASSEMSRGGETQYF
>TRBJ2-7|few|TRBV29-1|NA
TGCAGCGTTGGGGGCGGCGGGGTACGCTACGAGCAGTACTTC
CSVGGGGVRYEQYF
>TRBJ1-4|few|TRBV5-6|NA
TGTGCCAGCAGCTTGATCGGACAGTCTAATGAAAAACTGTTTTTT
CASSLIGQSNEKLFF
>TRBJ2-1|NA|TRBV4-1|TRBD1
TGCGCCAGCAGCCAAGCCCCCCCAGGGGGCAATGAGCAGTTCTTC
CASSQAPPGGNEQFF
>TRBJ2-2|few|TRBV7-3|NA
TGTGCCAGCAGCCTCGGGACACCCCTGGGGAGGGAGCTGTTTTTT
CASSLGTPLGRELFF
>TRBJ1-2|NA|TRBV13|TRBD1
TGTGCCAGCAGCATCCCGGGACAGTTCTATGGCTACACCTTC
CASSIPGQFYGYTF
>TRBJ2-2|NA|TRBV5-1|NA
TGCGCCAGCAGCGGCGGACAGACTAACACCGGGGAGCTGTTTTTT
CASSGGQTNTGELFF
>TRBJ1-2|few|TRBV29-1|NA
TGCAGCGCCCCGGACAGTTACTATGGCTACACCTTC
CSAPDSYYGYTF
>TRBJ2-7|NA|TRBV11-2|NA
TGTGCCAGCAGCATCGGGACACCATACGAGCAGTACTTC
CASSIGTPYEQYF
>TRBJ1-1|few|TRBV10-2|NA
TGCGCCAGCAGAGATACAGTCACTGAAGCTTTCTTT
CASRDTVTEAFF
>TRBJ2-2|few|TRBV29-1|NA
TGCAGCGTAGGGAGAGGAAGGACCGGGGAGCTGTTTTTT
CSVGRGRTGELFF
>TRBJ1-1|few|TRBV5-4|TRBD1
TGCGCCAGCAGCCAAGTTGTCGGGACAGGGCACTTCGGAGCTTTCTTT
CASSQVVGTGHFGAFF
>TRBJ2-1|NA|TRBV4-1|NA
TGCGCCAGCAGCCAGGATGAGCGGGCGGCCTACAATGAGCAGTTCTTC
CASSQDERAAYNEQFF
>TRBJ2-1|few|TRBV29-1|TRBD2
TGCAGCGTTGATGCTAGCGGGAGTTTTGAGCAGTTCTTC
CSVDASGSFEQFF
>TRBJ1-2|once|TRBV29-1|NA
TGCAGCGTTACCGACAGAGATGGCTACACCTTC
CSVTDRDGYTF
>TRBJ1-4|few|TRBV19|NA
TGTGCCAGTAGTATCCGCGGAAGTAATCAAGAAAAACTGTTTTTT
CASSIRGSNQEKLFF
>TRBJ1-2|NA|TRBV7-9|NA
TGTGCCAGCACCCGGGGTGGTGGCAGGGGCTACTATGGCTACACCTTC
CASTRGGGRGYYGYTF
>TRBJ2-1|NA|TRBV30|TRBD2
TGTGCCTGGACTAGCGGGAGTCTCTCGCTTGATGAGCAGTTCTTC
CAWTSGSLSLDEQFF
>TRBJ1-1|NA|TRBV27|NA
TGTGCCAGCAGTTTATCCTGGCACACTGAAGCTTTCTTT
CASSLSWHTEAFF
>TRBJ1-1|NA|TRBV5-4|NA
TGTGCCAGCAGCCCCGGGGTGGGTGGAGAAGCTTTCTTT
CASSPGVGGEAFF
>TRBJ1-1|NA|TRBV7-9|TRBD1
TGTGCCAGCAGCCCCAGGGGGAGGGCACAAATGAACACTGAAGCTTTCTTT
CASSPRGRAQMNTEAFF
>TRBJ1-2|NA|TRBV9|NA
TGTGCCAGCAGCACCGGAAACTATGGCTACACCTTC
CASSTGNYGYTF